The TCR beta chain described here comes from a study of blood T cell repertoires in COVID-19. Overall study: Samples taken during acute and convalescent COVID-19 were collected in the United States, Italy and Spain. In each case, the material was cDNA or gDNA derived from T cells, B-cell-depleted T cells, or PBMCs.

It was during active infection that Seattle patients were enrolled and then longitudinally followed. Trimming stripped 2 bases from V and 4 bases from J, with 16 bases between. Germline CDR1 reads GTSNPN; CDR2 reads SVGIG (reference sequence). The CDR3 spans 15 residues. Original handling: Amplification of reference gene primers was used by the study to estimate nucleated cell counts. The method was immunoSEQ multiplex PCR; TCRdb's version includes in-frame clones alone and lacks a portion of them. V, J and clone size are those of that table, while D and trimming were read from the DNA. The profile covers roughly 350,000 clones, with 80% to 90% appearing a single time and 6% to 7% taken by the ten largest.

The V gene is TRBV30, the J gene TRBJ2-3; weak D call: TRBD1 (5 bases). Input material: peripheral blood. This clonotype originated in a woman aged 45-60 years with COVID-19, enrolled during active disease. The CDR3 coding sequence is TGTGCCTGGAGTCTCCAGGGATCCGGCGCAGATACGCAGTATTTT. Protein: CAWSLQGSGADTQYF.